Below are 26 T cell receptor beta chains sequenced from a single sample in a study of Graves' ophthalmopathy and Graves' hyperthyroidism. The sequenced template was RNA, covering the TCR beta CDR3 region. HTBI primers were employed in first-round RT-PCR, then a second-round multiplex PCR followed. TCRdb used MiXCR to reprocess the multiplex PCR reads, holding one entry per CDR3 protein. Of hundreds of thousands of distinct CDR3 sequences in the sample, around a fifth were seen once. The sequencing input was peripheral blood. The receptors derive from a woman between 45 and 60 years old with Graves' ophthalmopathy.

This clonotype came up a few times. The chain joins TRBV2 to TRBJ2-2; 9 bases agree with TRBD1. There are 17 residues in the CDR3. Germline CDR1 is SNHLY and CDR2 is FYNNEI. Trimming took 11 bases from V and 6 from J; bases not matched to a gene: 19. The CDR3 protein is CASASTGGGQVAGELFF. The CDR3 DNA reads TGTGCCTCCGCTTCTACAGGGGGCGGTCAGGTGGCCGGGGAGCTGTTTTTT.

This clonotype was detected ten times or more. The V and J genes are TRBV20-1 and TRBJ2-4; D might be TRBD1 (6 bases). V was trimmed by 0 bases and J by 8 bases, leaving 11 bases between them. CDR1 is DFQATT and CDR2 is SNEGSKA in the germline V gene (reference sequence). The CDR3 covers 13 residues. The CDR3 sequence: CSAREQGVDIQYF. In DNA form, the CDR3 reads TGCAGTGCTAGAGAACAGGGAGTCGACATTCAGTACTTC.

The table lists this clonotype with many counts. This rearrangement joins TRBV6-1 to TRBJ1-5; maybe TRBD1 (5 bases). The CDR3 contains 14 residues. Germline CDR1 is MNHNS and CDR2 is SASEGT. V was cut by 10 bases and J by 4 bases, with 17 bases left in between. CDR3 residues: CAISPGGVNQPQHF. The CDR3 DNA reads TGTGCCATTAGCCCGGGGGGGGTGAATCAGCCCCAGCATTTT.

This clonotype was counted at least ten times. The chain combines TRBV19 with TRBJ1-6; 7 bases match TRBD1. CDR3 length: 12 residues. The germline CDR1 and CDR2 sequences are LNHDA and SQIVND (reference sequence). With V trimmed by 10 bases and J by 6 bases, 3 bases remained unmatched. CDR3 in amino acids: CATGTVNSPLHF. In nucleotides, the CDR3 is TGTGCCACCGGGACAGTTAATTCACCCCTCCACTTT. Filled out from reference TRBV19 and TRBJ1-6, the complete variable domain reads DGGITQSPKYLFRKEGQNVTLSCEQNLNHDAMYWYRQDPGQGLRLIYYSQIVNDFQKGDIAEGYSVSREKKESFPLTVTSAQKNPTAFYLCATGTVNSPLHFGNGTRLTVT.

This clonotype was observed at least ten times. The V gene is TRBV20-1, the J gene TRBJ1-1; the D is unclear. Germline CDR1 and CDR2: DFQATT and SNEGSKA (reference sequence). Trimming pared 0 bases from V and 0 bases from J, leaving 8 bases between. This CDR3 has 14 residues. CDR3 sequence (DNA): TGCAGTGCTAGAGACACGACCCTGAACACTGAAGCTTTCTTT. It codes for CSARDTTLNTEAFF.

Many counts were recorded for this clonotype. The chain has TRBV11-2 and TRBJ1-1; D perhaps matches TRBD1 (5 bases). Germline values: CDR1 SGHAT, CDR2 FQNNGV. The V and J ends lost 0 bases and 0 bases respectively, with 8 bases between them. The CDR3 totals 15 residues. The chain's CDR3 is CASSLDGGMNTEAFF. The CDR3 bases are TGTGCCAGCAGCTTAGATGGGGGAATGAACACTGAAGCTTTCTTT.

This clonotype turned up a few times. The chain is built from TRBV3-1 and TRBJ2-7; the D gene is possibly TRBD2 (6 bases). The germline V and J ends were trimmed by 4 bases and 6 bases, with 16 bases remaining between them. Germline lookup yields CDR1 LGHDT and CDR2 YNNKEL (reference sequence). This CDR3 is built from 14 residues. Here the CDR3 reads CASSLREGTVEQYF. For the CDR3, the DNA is TGTGCCAGCAGCCTGAGGGAAGGGACTGTCGAGCAGTACTTC.

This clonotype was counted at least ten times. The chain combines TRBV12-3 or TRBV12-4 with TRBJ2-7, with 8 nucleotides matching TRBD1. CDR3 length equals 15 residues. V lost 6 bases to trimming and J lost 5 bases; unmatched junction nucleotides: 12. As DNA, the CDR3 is TGTGCCAGCAGCCCATCCGGACAGGGCGTCCACGAGCAGTACTTC. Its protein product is CASSPSGQGVHEQYF.

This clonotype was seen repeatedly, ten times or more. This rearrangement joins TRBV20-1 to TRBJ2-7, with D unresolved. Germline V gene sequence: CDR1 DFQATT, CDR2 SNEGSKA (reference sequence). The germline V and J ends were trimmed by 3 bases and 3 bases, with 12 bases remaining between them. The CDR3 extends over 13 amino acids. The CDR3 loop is CSASGPPLYEQYF. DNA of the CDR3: TGCAGTGCTAGCGGGCCTCCCCTCTACGAGCAGTACTTC.

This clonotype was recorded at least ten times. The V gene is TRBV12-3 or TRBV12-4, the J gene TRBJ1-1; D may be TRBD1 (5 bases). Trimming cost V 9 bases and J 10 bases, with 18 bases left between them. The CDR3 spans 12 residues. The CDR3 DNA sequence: TGTGCCAGTTACCCCGGGGCAGGGAGAGCTTTCTTT. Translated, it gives CASYPGAGRAFF.

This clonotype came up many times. CDR3 amino acids: CASRVDRWDEQYF. CDR3 sequence (DNA): TGTGCCAGCAGGGTGGACCGATGGGACGAGCAGTACTTC. The chain joins TRBV6-5 to TRBJ2-7; D call uncertain. V lost 6 bases and J lost 5, with 14 bases in between. This CDR3 comprises 13 residues. The V gene's germline CDR1 is MNHEY and CDR2 SVGAGI.

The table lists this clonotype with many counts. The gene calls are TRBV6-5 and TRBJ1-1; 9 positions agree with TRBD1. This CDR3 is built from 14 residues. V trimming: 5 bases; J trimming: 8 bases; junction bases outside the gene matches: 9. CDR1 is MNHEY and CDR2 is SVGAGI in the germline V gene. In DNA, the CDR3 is TGTGCCAGCAGTCGACGCTCCGGGACAGGGGAAGCTTTCTTT. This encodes CASSRRSGTGEAFF.

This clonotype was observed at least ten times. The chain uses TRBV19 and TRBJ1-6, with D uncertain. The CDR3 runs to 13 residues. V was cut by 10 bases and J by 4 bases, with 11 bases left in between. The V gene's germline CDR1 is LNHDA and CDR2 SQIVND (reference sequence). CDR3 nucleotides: TGTGCCACTTGTAACACGTATAATTCACCCCTCCACTTT. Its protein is CATCNTYNSPLHF.

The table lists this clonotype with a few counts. CDR3: CASRERGSYEQYF. The CDR3, as DNA: TGTGCCAGTAGGGAGAGGGGTTCCTACGAGCAGTACTTC. V usage is TRBV19 and J usage is TRBJ2-7; perhaps D is TRBD1 or TRBD2 (5 bases each). Looked up from germline, CDR1 is LNHDA and CDR2 is SQIVND (reference sequence). The CDR3 loop spans 13 amino acids. With 6 bases removed from V and 1 base from J, the gap between germline ends came to 10 bases.

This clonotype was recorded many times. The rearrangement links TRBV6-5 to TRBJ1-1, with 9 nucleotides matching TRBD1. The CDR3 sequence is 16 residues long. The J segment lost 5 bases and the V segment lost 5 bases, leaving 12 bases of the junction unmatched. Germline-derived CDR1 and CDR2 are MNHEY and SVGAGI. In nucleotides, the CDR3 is TGTGCCAGCAGTCATCAAACAGGGGGCGTAGGGACTGAAGCTTTCTTT. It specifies CASSHQTGGVGTEAFF.

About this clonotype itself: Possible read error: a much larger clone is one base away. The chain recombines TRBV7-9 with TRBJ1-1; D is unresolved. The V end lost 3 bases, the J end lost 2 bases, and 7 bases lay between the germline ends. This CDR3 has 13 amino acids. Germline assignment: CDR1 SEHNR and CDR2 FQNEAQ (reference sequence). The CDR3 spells CASSFDTNTEAFF. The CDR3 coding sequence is TGTGCCAGCAGCTTTGACACCAACACTGAAGCTTTCTTT.

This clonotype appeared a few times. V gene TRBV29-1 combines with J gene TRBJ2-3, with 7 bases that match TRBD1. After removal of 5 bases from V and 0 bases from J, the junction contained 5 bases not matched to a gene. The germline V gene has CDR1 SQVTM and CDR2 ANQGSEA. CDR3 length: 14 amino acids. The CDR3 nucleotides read TGCAGCGTTTGCAGGGGGTCTAGCACAGATACGCAGTATTTT. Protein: CSVCRGSSTDTQYF.

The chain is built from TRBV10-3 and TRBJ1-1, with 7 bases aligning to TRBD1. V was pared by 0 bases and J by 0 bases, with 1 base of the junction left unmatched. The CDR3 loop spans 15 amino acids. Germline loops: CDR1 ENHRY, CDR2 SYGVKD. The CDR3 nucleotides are TGTGCCATCAGTGAGTCAGGGGGCATGAACACTGAAGCTTTCTTT. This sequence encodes CAISESGGMNTEAFF.

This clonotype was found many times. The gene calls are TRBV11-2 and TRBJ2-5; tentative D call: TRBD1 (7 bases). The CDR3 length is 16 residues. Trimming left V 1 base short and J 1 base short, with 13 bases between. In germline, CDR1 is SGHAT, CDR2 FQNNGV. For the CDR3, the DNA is TGTGCCAGCAGCTTAGGGGCAGGGGGGAGCCAAGAGACCCAGTACTTC. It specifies CASSLGAGGSQETQYF.

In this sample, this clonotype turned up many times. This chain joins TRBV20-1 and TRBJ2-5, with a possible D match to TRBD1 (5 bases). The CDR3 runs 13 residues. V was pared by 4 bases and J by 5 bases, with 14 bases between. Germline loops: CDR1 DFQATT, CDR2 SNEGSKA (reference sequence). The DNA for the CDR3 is TGCAGTGCTATTAATCCTCCAGGGGAGACCCAGTACTTC. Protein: CSAINPPGETQYF.

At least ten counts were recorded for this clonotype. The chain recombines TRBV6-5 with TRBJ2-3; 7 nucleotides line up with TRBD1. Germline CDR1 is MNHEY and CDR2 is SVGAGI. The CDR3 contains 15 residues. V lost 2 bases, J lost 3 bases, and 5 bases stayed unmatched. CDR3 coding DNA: TGTGCCAGCAGTTACGACAGGGTTGTTACAGATACGCAGTATTTT. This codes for CASSYDRVVTDTQYF.

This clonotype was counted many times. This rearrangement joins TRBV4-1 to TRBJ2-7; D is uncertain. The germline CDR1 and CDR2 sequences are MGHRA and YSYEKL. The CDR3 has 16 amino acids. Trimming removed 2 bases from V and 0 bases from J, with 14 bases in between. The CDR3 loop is CASSQNPTVPSYEQYF. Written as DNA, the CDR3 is TGCGCCAGCAGCCAAAACCCAACAGTGCCCTCCTACGAGCAGTACTTC.

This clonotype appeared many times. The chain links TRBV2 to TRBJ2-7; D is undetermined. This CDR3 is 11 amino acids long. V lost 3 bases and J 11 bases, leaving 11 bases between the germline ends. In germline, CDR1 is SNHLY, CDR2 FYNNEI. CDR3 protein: CASSELPKKYF. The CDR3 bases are TGTGCCAGCAGTGAGCTCCCCAAGAAGTACTTC.

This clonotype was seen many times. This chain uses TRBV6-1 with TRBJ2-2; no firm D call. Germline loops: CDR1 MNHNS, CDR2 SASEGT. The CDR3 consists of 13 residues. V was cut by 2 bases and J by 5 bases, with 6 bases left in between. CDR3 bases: TGTGCCAGCAGTGAAAGGGCAACCGGGGAGCTGTTTTTT. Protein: CASSERATGELFF.

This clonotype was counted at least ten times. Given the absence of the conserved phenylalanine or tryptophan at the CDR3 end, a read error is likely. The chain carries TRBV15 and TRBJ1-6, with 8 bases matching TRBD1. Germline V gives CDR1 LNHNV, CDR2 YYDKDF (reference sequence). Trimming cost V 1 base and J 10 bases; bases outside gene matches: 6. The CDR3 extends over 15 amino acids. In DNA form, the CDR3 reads TGTGCCACCAGCAGAGCTCCAGGGGGCGAATCACCCCTCCACTCT. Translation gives CATSRAPGGESPLHS.

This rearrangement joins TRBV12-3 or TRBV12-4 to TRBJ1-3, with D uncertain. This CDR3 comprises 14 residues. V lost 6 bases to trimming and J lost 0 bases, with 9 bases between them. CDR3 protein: CASRTDYSGNTIYF. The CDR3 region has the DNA TGTGCCAGCAGAACAGATTACTCTGGAAACACCATATATTTT.